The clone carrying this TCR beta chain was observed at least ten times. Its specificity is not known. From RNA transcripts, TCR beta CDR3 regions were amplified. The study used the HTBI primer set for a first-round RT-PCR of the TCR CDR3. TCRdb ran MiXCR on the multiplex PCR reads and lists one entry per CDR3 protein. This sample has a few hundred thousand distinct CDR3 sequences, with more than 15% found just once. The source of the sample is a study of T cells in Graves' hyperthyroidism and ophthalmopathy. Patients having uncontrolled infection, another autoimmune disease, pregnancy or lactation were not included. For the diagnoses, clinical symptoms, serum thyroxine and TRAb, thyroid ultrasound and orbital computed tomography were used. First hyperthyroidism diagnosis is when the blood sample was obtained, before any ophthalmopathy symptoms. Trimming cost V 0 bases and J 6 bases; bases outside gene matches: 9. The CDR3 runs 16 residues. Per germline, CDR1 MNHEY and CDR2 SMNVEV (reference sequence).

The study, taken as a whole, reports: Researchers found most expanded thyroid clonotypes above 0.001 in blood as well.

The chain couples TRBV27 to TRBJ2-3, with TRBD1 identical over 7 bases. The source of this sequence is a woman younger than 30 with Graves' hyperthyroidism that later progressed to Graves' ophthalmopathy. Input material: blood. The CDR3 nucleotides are TGTGCCAGCAGTTTATCGAAGGGCGGCAGGGGGGATACGCAGTATTTT. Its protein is CASSLSKGGRGDTQYF.